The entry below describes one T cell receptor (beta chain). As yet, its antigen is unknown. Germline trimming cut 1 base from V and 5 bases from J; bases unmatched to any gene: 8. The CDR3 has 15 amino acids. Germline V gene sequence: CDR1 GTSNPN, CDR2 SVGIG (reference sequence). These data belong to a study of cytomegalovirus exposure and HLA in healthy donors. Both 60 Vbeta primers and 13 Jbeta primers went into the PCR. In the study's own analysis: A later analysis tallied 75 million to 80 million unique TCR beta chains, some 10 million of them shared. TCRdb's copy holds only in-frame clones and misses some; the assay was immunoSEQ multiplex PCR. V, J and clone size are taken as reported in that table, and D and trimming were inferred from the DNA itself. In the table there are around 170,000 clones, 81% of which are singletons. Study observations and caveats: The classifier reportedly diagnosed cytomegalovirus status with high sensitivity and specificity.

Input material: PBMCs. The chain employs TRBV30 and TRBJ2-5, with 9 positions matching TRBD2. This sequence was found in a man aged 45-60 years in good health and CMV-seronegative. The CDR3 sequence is CAWSDRGGGRETQYF. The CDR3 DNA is TGTGCCTGGAGTGATCGCGGGGGGGGACGGGAGACCCAGTACTTC.